The 7 T cell receptor beta chains below were found in one sample sequenced in a study of blood T cell repertoires in COVID-19. Repertoires were generated with immunoSEQ multiplex PCR, while TCRdb's copy carries only in-frame clones and drops some. The sample comprises approximately 470,000 clones, 87% of which are singletons, and about 0.65% rests with the top ten. Sequencing was done on a sample of PBMCs or T cells enriched from blood (not recorded which). The source is a woman in her late teens or twenties who had recovered from COVID-19.

The chain has TRBV5-4 and TRBJ1-1; 9 bases fit TRBD1. This CDR3 is 14 amino acids long. Trimming cost V 3 bases and J 11 bases; bases outside gene matches: 11. The germline gives CDR1 SGHNT, CDR2 YYREEE (reference sequence). CDR3 DNA sequence: TGTGCCAGCAGCTACCAGGACAGGGGCCCCCACGCTTTCTTT. It yields the protein CASSYQDRGPHAFF. Combining the CDR3 with reference TRBV5-4 and TRBJ1-1 gives the whole variable domain ETGVTQSPTHLIKTRGQQVTLRCSSQSGHNTVSWYQQALGQGPQFIFQYYREEENGRGNFPPRFSGLQFPNYSSELNVNALELDDSALYLCASSYQDRGPHAFFGQGTRLTVV.

The rearrangement joins TRBV5-1 to TRBJ2-7, with D perhaps TRBD1 (5 bases). The CDR3 contains 14 residues. Germline CDR1 and CDR2: SGHRS and YFSETQ. Trimming cost V 4 bases and J 5 bases, with 16 bases left between them. CDR3 coding DNA: TGCGCCAGCAGCCGGGTCCAGGGTACCCACGAGCAGTACTTC. Translating it yields CASSRVQGTHEQYF.

The V call is TRBV24-1, the J call TRBJ1-1; unclear D gene. Germline loops: CDR1 KGHDR, CDR2 SFDVKD. The CDR3 runs 14 residues. V shed 8 bases and J shed 1 base, with 13 bases lying between them. The CDR3 loop reads CATKGADKNTEAFF. In nucleotides, the CDR3 is TGTGCCACCAAAGGCGCAGACAAGAACACTGAAGCTTTCTTT.

The chain links TRBV10-2 to TRBJ1-2, with D hard to call. Between the trimmed V and J ends, which lost 4 bases and 4 bases, there was a span of 22 bases. CDR1 and CDR2 from the germline V gene are WSHSY and SAAADI. The CDR3 sequence is 17 residues long. The CDR3 nucleotides read TGCGCCAGCAGTGGGAGGATGACACCCGCCCCGGGCTATGGCTACACCTTC. Protein sequence: CASSGRMTPAPGYGYTF.

The chain is built from TRBV27 and TRBJ1-3; D not resolved. Looked up from germline, CDR1 is MNHEY and CDR2 is SMNVEV (reference sequence). The CDR3 is made up of 15 amino acids. Trimming pared 3 bases from V and 3 bases from J, leaving 12 bases between. The DNA for the CDR3 is TGTGCCAGCAGTTTTTGGACTTACTATGGAAACACCATATATTTT. Its protein is CASSFWTYYGNTIYF.

The CDR3: CASSQVPEEHTDTQYF. The CDR3 DNA reads as TGTGCCAGCAGCCAAGTGCCTGAGGAGCACACAGATACGCAGTATTTT. This chain links TRBV3-1 (or the pseudogene TRBV3-2) with TRBJ2-3; D gene ambiguous. Trimming shortened V by 1 base and J by 2 bases, and 13 bases separated the two germline ends. The germline gives CDR1 LGHDT, CDR2 YNNKEL (reference sequence). The CDR3 covers 16 residues.

About this clone: Because it lacks the conserved phenylalanine or tryptophan at the end, this CDR3 is likely a read error. Because the CDR3's place on the DNA is in doubt, the DNA is left out and the CDR3 is given as listed by TCRdb. The chain joins TRBV12-5 to TRBJ2-7; the table's TRBD2 call for D was not verified on the DNA. Germline-derived CDR1 and CDR2 are LGHNT and FRNRAP. The CDR3 length equals 12 residues, ends included. The CDR3 sequence: CASGLVNTGLEI.